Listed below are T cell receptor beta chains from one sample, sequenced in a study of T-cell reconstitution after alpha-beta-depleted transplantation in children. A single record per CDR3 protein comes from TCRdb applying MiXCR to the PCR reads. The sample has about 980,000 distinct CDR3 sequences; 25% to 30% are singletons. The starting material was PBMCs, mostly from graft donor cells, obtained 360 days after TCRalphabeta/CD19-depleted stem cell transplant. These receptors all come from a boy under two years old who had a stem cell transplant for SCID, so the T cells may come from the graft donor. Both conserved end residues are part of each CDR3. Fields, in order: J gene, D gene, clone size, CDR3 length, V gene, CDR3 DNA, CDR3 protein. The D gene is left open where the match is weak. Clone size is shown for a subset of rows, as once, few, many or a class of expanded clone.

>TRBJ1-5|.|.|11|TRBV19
TGTGCCAGTAGTATAGGGGGATTCCAGCATTTT
CASSIGGFQHF
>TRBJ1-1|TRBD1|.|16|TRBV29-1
TGCAGCGTTCAATCGCTCCTCAGACAGGGAGGCACTGAAGCTTTCTTT
CSVQSLLRQGGTEAFF
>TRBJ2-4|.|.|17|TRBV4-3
TGCGCCAGCAGCCAGGACCTGGGGCCTCTAGCCAAAAACATTCAGTACTTC
CASSQDLGPLAKNIQYF
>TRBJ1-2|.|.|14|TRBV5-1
TGCGCCAGCAGTCCCCTCGGGCGGATATCAGGCTACACCTTC
CASSPLGRISGYTF
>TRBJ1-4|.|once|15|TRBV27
TGTGCCAGCAGTTTCGTCGGAGGGGTTAATGAAAAACTGTTTTTT
CASSFVGGVNEKLFF
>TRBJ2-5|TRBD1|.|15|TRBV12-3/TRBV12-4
TGTGCCAGCAGTCCCCGGGACAGGAGGTTTTGGACCCAGTACTTC
CASSPRDRRFWTQYF
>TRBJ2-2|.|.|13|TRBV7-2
TGTGCCAGCAGCTTAGCGCCGGACGGGGAGCTGTTTTTT
CASSLAPDGELFF
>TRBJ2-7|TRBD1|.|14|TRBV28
TGTGCCAGCAATGGACCGGGACAGCCTTTCCGGCAGTACTTC
CASNGPGQPFRQYF
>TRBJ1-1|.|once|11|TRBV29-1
TGCAGCGTTGGGGGGCACAAACGGGCTTTCTTT
CSVGGHKRAFF
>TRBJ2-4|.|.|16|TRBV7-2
TGTGCCAGCAGCTTAGACGCTATACTAGCCAAAAACATTCAGTACTTC
CASSLDAILAKNIQYF
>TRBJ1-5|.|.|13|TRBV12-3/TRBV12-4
TGTGCCAGCAGTTTGGGGTCCGGGCAGCCCCAGCATTTT
CASSLGSGQPQHF
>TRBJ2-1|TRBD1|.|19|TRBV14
TGTGCCAGCAGCCAAGAGACAGGGACAGGGGGTTACGGTTCGAGTGAGCAGTTCTTC
CASSQETGTGGYGSSEQFF
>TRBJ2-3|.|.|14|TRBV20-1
TGCAGTGCTAGAGATCGACGGGGGACAGATACGCAGTATTTT
CSARDRRGTDTQYF
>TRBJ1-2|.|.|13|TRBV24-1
TGTGCCACCAGTGATTCTCCAGGGTATGGCTACACCTTC
CATSDSPGYGYTF
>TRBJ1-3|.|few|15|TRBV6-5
TGTGCCAGCAGTTACTCCCGGCCCGTCGGAAACACCATATATTTT
CASSYSRPVGNTIYF
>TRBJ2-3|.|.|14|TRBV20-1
TGCAGTGCCGAGGCGGGGCTGAGCACAGATACGCAGTATTTT
CSAEAGLSTDTQYF
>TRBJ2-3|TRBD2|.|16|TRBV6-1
TGTGCCAGCAGCCCTCAGCGGGAACTTTCCACAGATACGCAGTATTTT
CASSPQRELSTDTQYF
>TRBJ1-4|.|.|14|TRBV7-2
TGTGCCAGCAGCCTGGTAGGACAATACGAAAAACTGTTTTTT
CASSLVGQYEKLFF
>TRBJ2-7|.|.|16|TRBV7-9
TGTGCCAGCAGCGCGACTCCCGCAGCCCCAACCTATGAGCAGTACTTC
CASSATPAAPTYEQYF
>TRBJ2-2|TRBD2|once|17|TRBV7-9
TGTGCCAGCAGCTCGAAACTAGCGGGGGCGAACACCGGGGAGCTGTTTTTT
CASSSKLAGANTGELFF
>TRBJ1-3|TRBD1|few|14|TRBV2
TGTGCCAGCAGTACCACAGGGGCTGGAAACACCATATATTTT
CASSTTGAGNTIYF
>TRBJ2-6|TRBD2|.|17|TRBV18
TGTGCCAGCTCCCCCGGGACTAGCGTTACTGGGGCCAACGTCCTGACTTTC
CASSPGTSVTGANVLTF
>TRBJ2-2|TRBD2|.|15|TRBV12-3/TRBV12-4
TGTGCCAGCAGTCGATCTAGCGGGGGCACCGGGGAGCTGTTTTTT
CASSRSSGGTGELFF
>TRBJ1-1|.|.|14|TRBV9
TGTGCCAGCAGCGTAGAGTCGGGGGTCACTGAAGCTTTCTTT
CASSVESGVTEAFF
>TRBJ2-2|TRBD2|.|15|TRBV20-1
TGCAGTGCGCATCGACTAGCGGGGGTCACCGGGGAGCTGTTTTTT
CSAHRLAGVTGELFF
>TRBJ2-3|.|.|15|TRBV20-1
TGCAGTGCTAGCCCCTGGGGGCTTGGATCAGATACGCAGTATTTT
CSASPWGLGSDTQYF
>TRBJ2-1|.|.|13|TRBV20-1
TGCAGTGTAGAGCAGCGACAAAACAATGAGCAGTTCTTC
CSVEQRQNNEQFF
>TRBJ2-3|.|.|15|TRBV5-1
TGCGCCAGCAGCTTCGGGGGCAAAGACACAGATACGCAGTATTTT
CASSFGGKDTDTQYF
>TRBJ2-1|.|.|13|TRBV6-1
TGTGCCAGCAGTGGCACAGGGTTGGGTGAGCAGTTCTTC
CASSGTGLGEQFF
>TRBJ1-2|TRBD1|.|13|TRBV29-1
TGCAGCGCTACCAAGGGACAGGGGTATGGCTACACCTTC
CSATKGQGYGYTF
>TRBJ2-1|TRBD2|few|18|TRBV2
TGTGCCAGCAGCCCCGGGGGGTCCGGGTACGCCCCCTACAATGAGCAGTTCTTC
CASSPGGSGYAPYNEQFF